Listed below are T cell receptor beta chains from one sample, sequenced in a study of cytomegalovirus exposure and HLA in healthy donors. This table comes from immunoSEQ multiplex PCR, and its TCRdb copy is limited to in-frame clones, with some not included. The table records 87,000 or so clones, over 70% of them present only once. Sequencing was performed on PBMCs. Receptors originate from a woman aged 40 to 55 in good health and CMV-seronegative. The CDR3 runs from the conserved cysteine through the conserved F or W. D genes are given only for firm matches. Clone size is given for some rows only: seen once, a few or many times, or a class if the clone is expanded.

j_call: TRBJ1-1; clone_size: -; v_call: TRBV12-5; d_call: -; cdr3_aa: CASGLWAVNTEAFF; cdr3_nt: TGTGCTAGTGGTTTGTGGGCTGTCAACACTGAAGCTTTCTTT
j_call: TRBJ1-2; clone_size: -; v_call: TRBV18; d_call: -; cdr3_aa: CASSARGWPNYGYTF; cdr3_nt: TGTGCCAGCTCAGCGAGAGGTTGGCCCAACTATGGCTACACCTTC
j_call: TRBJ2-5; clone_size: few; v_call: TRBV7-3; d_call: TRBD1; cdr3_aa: CASSKQTGGRETQYF; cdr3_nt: TGTGCCAGCAGCAAACAGACAGGGGGAAGGGAGACCCAGTACTTC
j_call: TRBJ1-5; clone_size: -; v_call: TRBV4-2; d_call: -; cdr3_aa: CASSQAYSNQPQHF; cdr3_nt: TGTGCCAGCAGCCAAGCTTATAGCAATCAGCCCCAGCATTTT
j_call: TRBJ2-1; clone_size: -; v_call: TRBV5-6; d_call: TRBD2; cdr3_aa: CASSLRASGYNEQFF; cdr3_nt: TGTGCCAGCAGCTTGAGGGCTAGCGGATACAATGAGCAGTTCTTC
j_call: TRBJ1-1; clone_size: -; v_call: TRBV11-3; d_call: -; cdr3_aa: CASSKEWGAEAFF; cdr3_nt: TGTGCCAGCAGCAAAGAATGGGGGGCTGAAGCTTTCTTT
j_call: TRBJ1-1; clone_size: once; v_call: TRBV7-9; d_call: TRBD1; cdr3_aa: CASSSAAGRGDTEAFF; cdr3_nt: TGTGCCAGCAGCTCCGCCGCGGGCAGGGGGGACACTGAAGCTTTCTTT
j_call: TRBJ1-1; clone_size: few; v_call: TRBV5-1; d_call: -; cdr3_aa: CASSLLVQGGTEAFF; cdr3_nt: TGCGCCAGCAGCTTGTTGGTCCAAGGGGGCACTGAAGCTTTCTTT
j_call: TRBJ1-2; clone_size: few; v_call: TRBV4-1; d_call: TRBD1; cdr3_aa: CASSQLDRVDYGYTF; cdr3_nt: TGCGCCAGCAGCCAACTGGACAGGGTTGACTATGGCTACACCTTC
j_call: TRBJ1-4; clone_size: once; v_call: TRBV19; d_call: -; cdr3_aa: CASSMRRQTNEKLFF; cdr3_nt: TGTGCCAGTAGTATGAGGCGGCAGACTAATGAAAAACTGTTTTTT
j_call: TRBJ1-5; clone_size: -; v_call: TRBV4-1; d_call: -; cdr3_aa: CASSSSSNQPQHF; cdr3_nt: TGCGCCAGCAGTTCCAGTAGCAATCAGCCCCAGCATTTT
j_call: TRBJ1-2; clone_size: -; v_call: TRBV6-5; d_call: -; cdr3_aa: CASTPGLLGGYTF; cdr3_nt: TGTGCCAGCACTCCAGGGCTCTTGGGGGGCTACACCTTC
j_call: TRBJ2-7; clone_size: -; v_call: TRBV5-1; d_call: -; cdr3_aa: CASSSGGAREQYF; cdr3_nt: TGCGCCAGCAGCAGTGGGGGGGCTCGAGAGCAGTACTTC
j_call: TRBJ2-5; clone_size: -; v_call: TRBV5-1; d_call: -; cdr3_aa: CASSPGAETETQYF; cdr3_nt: TGCGCCAGCAGCCCAGGGGCGGAGACGGAGACCCAGTACTTC
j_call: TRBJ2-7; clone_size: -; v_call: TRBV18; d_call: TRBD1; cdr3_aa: CASSLGQGGNYEQYF; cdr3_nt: TGTGCCAGCTCACTTGGACAGGGGGGCAACTACGAGCAGTACTTC
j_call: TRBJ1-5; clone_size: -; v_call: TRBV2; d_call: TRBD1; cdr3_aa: CASRIYLDRGDQPQHF; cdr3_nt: TGTGCCAGCAGAATCTACCTCGACAGGGGAGATCAGCCCCAGCATTTT
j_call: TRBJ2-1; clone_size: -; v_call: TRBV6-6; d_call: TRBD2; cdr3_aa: CASSNRLAGGGNEQFF; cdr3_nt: TGTGCCAGCAGTAACCGACTAGCGGGGGGTGGGAATGAGCAGTTCTTC
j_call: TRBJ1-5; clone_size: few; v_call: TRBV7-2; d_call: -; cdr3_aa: CASSLSAAGENQPQHF; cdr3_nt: TGTGCCAGCAGCTTATCTGCGGCAGGGGAAAATCAGCCCCAGCATTTT